A selection of T cell receptor beta chains follows, all from one sample in a study of blood T cell repertoires in COVID-19. Clones were sequenced by immunoSEQ multiplex PCR, and TCRdb holds only the in-frame ones, with some missing. The table lists about 200,000 clones, 80% of them singletons. Sequencing was done on a sample of peripheral blood. These receptors were taken from a woman between 65 and 79 years old with acute or convalescent COVID-19. The CDR3 runs from the conserved cysteine through the conserved F or W. Each record gives: V gene, D gene, J gene, clone size, CDR3 length, CDR3 protein, CDR3 DNA. A D gene is named only where the DNA matches it firmly. Size is stated for part of the rows, as once, few or many counts, or as a class when the clone is expanded.

>TRBV27|NA|TRBJ1-2|once|15
CARVFHRGTSHGYTF
TGTGCCAGAGTCTTCCATAGGGGGACATCCCATGGCTACACCTTC
>TRBV10-3|TRBD2|TRBJ2-1|NA|11
CAMGGSDEQFF
TGTGCCATGGGGGGGTCGGATGAGCAGTTCTTC
>TRBV29-1|TRBD2|TRBJ2-3|NA|13
CSVLAGGGDTQYF
TGCAGCGTGCTAGCGGGAGGTGGAGATACGCAGTATTTT
>TRBV5-5|NA|TRBJ2-1|NA|15
CASSLQGPPRDEQFF
TGTGCCAGCAGCTTACAGGGCCCACCCCGGGATGAGCAGTTCTTC
>TRBV12-3/TRBV12-4|NA|TRBJ2-1|NA|13
CASSYGRIYEQFF
TGTGCCAGCAGTTACGGTCGTATCTATGAGCAGTTCTTC
>TRBV5-8|NA|TRBJ1-4|NA|15
CASSFGGFAGEKLFF
TGTGCCAGCAGCTTCGGGGGATTTGCGGGCGAAAAACTGTTTTTT
>TRBV11-1|NA|TRBJ1-1|few|14
CASSLSTVNTEAFF
TGTGCCAGCAGCTTATCGACAGTAAACACTGAAGCTTTCTTT
>TRBV5-1|NA|TRBJ1-6|NA|16
CASSLGDTTYNSPLHF
TGCGCCAGCAGCTTGGGGGACACGACCTATAATTCACCCCTCCACTTT
>TRBV11-2|NA|TRBJ1-2|once|13
CASSLQTGSGYTF
TGTGCCAGCAGCTTACAAACAGGGTCCGGCTACACCTTC
>TRBV3-1/TRBV3-2|TRBD2|TRBJ2-5|NA|12
CASSRQREAQYF
TGTGCCAGCAGCCGTCAGCGGGAGGCCCAGTACTTC
>TRBV2|NA|TRBJ2-7|NA|12
CASSEAAISTRF
TGTGCCAGCAGTGAAGCGGCAATATCTACTAGGTTC
>TRBV30|NA|TRBJ1-1|NA|11
CAWSGTWEAFF
TGTGCCTGGAGCGGTACTTGGGAAGCTTTCTTT
>TRBV2|TRBD1|TRBJ2-7|many|14
CASRVTGSTYEQYF
TGTGCCAGCAGAGTGACAGGGTCTACCTACGAGCAGTACTTC
>TRBV7-9|TRBD1|TRBJ1-2|NA|14
CASSLLTGGYGYTF
TGTGCCAGCAGCTTACTGACAGGGGGCTATGGCTACACCTTC
>TRBV6-1|TRBD1|TRBJ1-4|NA|18
CASSEDLGQTATNEKLFF
TGTGCCAGCAGTGAGGATTTGGGACAGACTGCAACTAATGAAAAACTGTTTTTT
>TRBV5-1|NA|TRBJ2-7|NA|15
CASSTGYTQTHEQYF
TGCGCCAGCAGCACGGGATACACCCAGACCCACGAGCAGTACTTC
>TRBV19|TRBD2|TRBJ2-3|few|16
CASTSGNPPGTDTQYF
TGTGCCAGTACTAGCGGGAATCCTCCCGGCACAGATACGCAGTATTTT
>TRBV6-4|NA|TRBJ1-5|once|16
CASSGGQKYSNQPQHF
TGTGCCAGCAGTGGGGGACAAAAATATAGCAATCAGCCCCAGCATTTT
>TRBV24-1|TRBD2|TRBJ2-7|NA|19
CATSEGLAGGKDRRYEQYF
TGTGCCACCAGTGAGGGACTAGCGGGAGGGAAGGACAGGCGCTACGAGCAGTACTTC
>TRBV5-1|NA|TRBJ2-2|NA|15
CASSLQGLNTGELFF
TGCGCCAGCAGCTTACAGGGTTTGAACACCGGGGAGCTGTTTTTT
>TRBV5-4|NA|TRBJ2-2|NA|17
CASSSPPLEQGTGELFF
TGTGCCAGCAGCTCCCCTCCCCTGGAGCAGGGCACCGGGGAGCTGTTTTTT
>TRBV2|TRBD2|TRBJ2-3|NA|14
CASRGTRGTDTQYF
TGTGCCAGCAGGGGGACTAGGGGCACAGATACGCAGTATTTT
>TRBV5-1|TRBD2|TRBJ2-7|NA|17
CASSLEGGAGGPGEQYF
TGCGCCAGCAGCTTGGAGGGGGGAGCGGGAGGCCCTGGAGAGCAGTACTTC
>TRBV29-1|TRBD2|TRBJ2-1|few|14
CSARLAGGPGEQFF
TGCAGCGCCCGACTAGCGGGAGGGCCAGGAGAGCAGTTCTTC
>TRBV18|NA|TRBJ1-1|NA|16
CASSPVTGQKNTEAFF
TGTGCCAGCTCACCAGTCACCGGACAGAAGAACACTGAAGCTTTCTTT
>TRBV27|NA|TRBJ1-1|NA|15
CASSLLGQWNTEAFF
TGTGCCAGCAGTTTATTAGGACAATGGAACACTGAAGCTTTCTTT
>TRBV4-2|NA|TRBJ1-4|once|16
CASSHPVGTRSEKLFF
TGTGCCAGCAGCCATCCCGTAGGGACTCGTTCTGAAAAACTGTTTTTT
>TRBV19|TRBD1|TRBJ2-3|NA|18
CASSMTPGTASFSDTQYF
TGTGCCAGTAGTATGACGCCGGGGACAGCGAGTTTTTCAGATACGCAGTATTTT
>TRBV7-2|TRBD2|TRBJ2-7|NA|15
CASSLDRGETYEQYF
TGTGCCAGCAGTCTAGATCGGGGGGAAACCTACGAGCAGTACTTC
>TRBV28|NA|TRBJ1-2|few|14
CASNHRGMTDGYTF
TGTGCCAGCAATCATAGGGGGATGACCGATGGCTACACCTTC
>TRBV30|NA|TRBJ1-6|NA|15
CAWKKVRGVNSPLHF
TGTGCCTGGAAGAAAGTCAGGGGTGTGAATTCACCCCTCCACTTT
>TRBV7-2|NA|TRBJ1-1|NA|16
CASSLAGGLGNTEAFF
TGTGCCAGCAGCTTAGCCGGGGGATTAGGGAACACTGAAGCTTTCTTT
>TRBV5-1|TRBD2|TRBJ2-7|NA|15
CASSRTSGISYEQYF
TGCGCCAGCAGCAGGACTAGCGGAATCTCCTACGAGCAGTACTTC
>TRBV12-5|TRBD1|TRBJ1-3|few|16
CASGTGQGLSGNTIYF
TGTGCTAGTGGTACAGGACAGGGCCTCTCTGGAAACACCATATATTTT
>TRBV2|TRBD2|TRBJ2-4|NA|14
CASNSGGAKNIQYF
TGTGCCAGCAATAGCGGGGGAGCCAAAAACATTCAGTACTTC
>TRBV18|NA|TRBJ1-5|NA|15
CASSPTAGNNQPQHF
TGTGCCAGCTCACCAACAGCGGGAAACAATCAGCCCCAGCATTTT
>TRBV2|TRBD2|TRBJ2-1|NA|18
CASSARPLRLADYNEQFF
TGTGCCAGCAGTGCCCGCCCGCTTAGACTAGCGGATTACAATGAGCAGTTCTTC
>TRBV5-4|NA|TRBJ1-2|NA|15
CASSFPQAPDYGYTF
TGTGCCAGCAGCTTCCCACAGGCCCCAGACTATGGCTACACCTTC
>TRBV5-1|NA|TRBJ1-1|many|14
CASSLTTLNTEAFF
TGCGCCAGCAGCTTGACCACTCTGAACACTGAAGCTTTCTTT
>TRBV6-4|TRBD2|TRBJ2-2|NA|20
CASSDSGLAGGPKNAGELFF
TGTGCCAGCAGTGACTCCGGACTAGCGGGAGGGCCGAAAAACGCCGGGGAGCTGTTTTTT
>TRBV6-5|NA|TRBJ1-6|NA|15
CASKTGSQSNSPLHF
TGTGCCAGCAAAACAGGGAGCCAATCTAATTCACCCCTCCACTTT
>TRBV30|TRBD1|TRBJ1-2|NA|12
CAWSGTGDGYTF
TGTGCCTGGAGTGGGACAGGGGATGGCTACACCTTC
>TRBV15|NA|TRBJ1-3|once|15
CATSHNVGAGNTIYF
TGTGCCACCAGCCATAACGTAGGGGCTGGAAACACCATATATTTT
>TRBV5-1|TRBD1|TRBJ2-2|NA|15
CASSLGQAITGELFF
TGCGCCAGCAGCTTAGGACAGGCTATCACCGGGGAGCTGTTTTTT
>TRBV21-1|NA|TRBJ1-6|few|18
CASSKRGQAAVYNSPLHF
TGTGCCAGCAGCAAACGAGGACAGGCCGCCGTCTATAATTCACCCCTCCACTTT
>TRBV6-5|NA|TRBJ1-6|many|14
CASSPRTDNSPLHF
TGTGCCAGCAGTCCCCGGACAGATAATTCACCCCTCCACTTT
>TRBV10-3|TRBD2|TRBJ2-2|NA|14
CAIMREGRSGELFF
TGTGCCATCATGCGGGAGGGCCGATCCGGGGAGCTGTTTTTT
>TRBV2|TRBD2|TRBJ2-7|few|13
CASRAGISYEQYF
TGTGCCAGCAGAGCGGGGATTTCCTACGAGCAGTACTTC
>TRBV27|TRBD1|TRBJ1-5|once|15
CASSPLGQGDQPQHF
TGTGCCAGCAGTCCTCTGGGACAGGGTGATCAGCCCCAGCATTTT
>TRBV3-1/TRBV3-2|TRBD1|TRBJ1-2|NA|16
CASSQVGQGARGGYTF
TGTGCCAGCAGCCAAGTCGGACAGGGGGCCAGAGGTGGCTACACCTTC
>TRBV7-6|NA|TRBJ1-5|NA|13
CASSLARYQPQHF
TGTGCCAGCAGCTTAGCGAGGTATCAGCCCCAGCATTTT
>TRBV3-1/TRBV3-2|TRBD2|TRBJ2-5|NA|16
CASSLGLAGVRETQYF
TGTGCCAGCAGCCTGGGACTAGCGGGAGTCAGAGAGACCCAGTACTTC
>TRBV28|NA|TRBJ1-4|NA|17
CASSLGAGRPKVEKLFF
TGTGCCAGCAGTTTGGGGGCAGGGCGGCCCAAGGTAGAAAAACTGTTTTTT
>TRBV30|TRBD1|TRBJ1-1|NA|14
CAWSSDRGSTEAFF
TGTGCCTGGAGTTCGGACAGGGGGAGCACTGAAGCTTTCTTT
>TRBV13|NA|TRBJ1-1|NA|14
CASSLAGYGTEAFF
TGTGCCAGCAGCTTAGCCGGGTACGGCACTGAAGCTTTCTTT
>TRBV7-3|TRBD1|TRBJ1-2|once|13
CASSPGTAYGYTF
TGTGCCAGCAGCCCTGGGACAGCCTATGGCTACACCTTC